This T cell receptor (beta chain) was recorded in a study of blood T cell repertoires in COVID-19. Participants' own reports of clinical history determined their cohort assignment. Authors' methods: Reference gene primer amplification gave estimated nucleated cell counts. Repertoires were generated with immunoSEQ multiplex PCR, while TCRdb's copy carries only in-frame clones and drops some. D and trimming were read from the DNA, whereas the V and J calls and clone size are those reported in that table. The sample lists about 300,000 clones; around nine tenths were seen once. Germline CDR1 reads SQVTM; CDR2 reads ANQGSEA. J gave up 5 bases and V 7 bases, and 3 bases lay outside the gene matches. The CDR3 runs 11 residues.

Sample: PBMCs or T cells enriched from blood (not recorded which). The TCR comes from a woman aged 25 to 39 who had recovered from COVID-19. The V and J genes are TRBV29-1 and TRBJ2-5; 8 bases line up with TRBD1. The CDR3 sequence is CSGNRGETQYF. The CDR3, as DNA: TGCAGCGGTAACAGGGGGGAGACCCAGTACTTC.